The 14 T cell receptor beta chains given below trace back to one sample, sequenced in a study of tumor and adjacent non-tumor tissue in lung cancer. The library came from three nested PCR rounds adapted from ARM-PCR protocols. TCRdb reprocessed the multiplex PCR reads with MiXCR, giving one entry per CDR3 protein. The table lists some 200,000 distinct CDR3 sequences, about 76% of them singletons. The template was RNA from unsorted bulk tissue. Sample: lung tumor tissue. All receptors derive from a man aged 55-75 years with non-small cell lung cancer.

Concerning this clonotype itself: Since a much larger clone is just one base distant, this may be a read error. This rearrangement joins TRBV20-1 to TRBJ1-2; 7 bases align to TRBD1. In germline, CDR1 is DFQATT, CDR2 SNEGSKA (reference sequence). V lost 4 bases, J lost 6 bases, and 14 bases stayed unmatched. There are 15 residues in the CDR3. The CDR3 DNA reads as TGCAGTGCTAAGACAGGGTACAACAATCGCAATGGCTACACCTTC. Amino acid sequence: CSAKTGYNNRNGYTF.

As regards this clonotype: Given the absence of the conserved phenylalanine or tryptophan at the CDR3 end, a read error is likely. The chain couples TRBV24-1 to TRBJ2-5; 9 bases match TRBD1. The CDR3 runs to 17 residues. CDR1 KGHDR and CDR2 SFDVKD come from the germline V gene. The CDR3 here is CTTNDDRTGARWGTQYY. DNA for the CDR3: TGTACCACCAATGATGATAGGACAGGGGCCCGGTGGGGGACTCAGTACTAC.

The chain joins TRBV29-1 to TRBJ2-3; TRBD1 is a possible D gene (5 bases). The CDR3 is made up of 14 amino acids. Germline-derived CDR1 and CDR2 are SQVTM and ANQGSEA. The V end lost 6 bases, the J end lost 0 bases, and 13 bases lay between the germline ends. The CDR3 spells CSVRRRQSTDTQYF. CDR3 DNA sequence: TGCAGCGTCCGAAGACGACAGAGCACAGATACGCAGTATTTT.

The gene calls are TRBV5-4 and TRBJ2-2; 8 bases match TRBD2. Per the germline V gene, CDR1 is SGHNT and CDR2 is YYREEE (reference sequence). This CDR3 is built from 15 residues. With 5 bases clipped from V and 4 bases from J, the junction kept 7 bases outside the gene matches. DNA for the CDR3: TGTGCCAGCAGACCGGGACTAGAGAGCACCGGGGAGCTGTTTTTT. As protein: CASRPGLESTGELFF. The variable domain in full, with the rest retrieved from reference TRBV5-4 and TRBJ2-2, is ETGVTQSPTHLIKTRGQQVTLRCSSQSGHNTVSWYQQALGQGPQFIFQYYREEENGRGNFPPRFSGLQFPNYSSELNVNALELDDSALYLCASRPGLESTGELFFGEGSRLTVL.

The chain couples TRBV6-1 to TRBJ1-6, with TRBD1 matching over 7 bases. Trimming took 5 bases from V and 10 from J; bases not matched to a gene: 8. The CDR3 is 14 residues long. Germline V lookup: CDR1 MNHNS, CDR2 SASEGT. CDR3 DNA sequence: TGTGCCAGCAGTCGACAGGGTGGGAAATCACCCCTCCACTTT. Translating gives CASSRQGGKSPLHF.

Worth noting for this clonotype: Relative to the germline gene, one junction end is altered; a read error may explain this. The gene calls are TRBV20-1 and TRBJ2-1, with 8 bases aligning to TRBD2. The germline V gene has CDR1 DFQATT and CDR2 SNEGSKA (reference sequence). The CDR3 is made up of 15 amino acids. The CDR3 nucleotides are TGCAGAGCTAGATCCCTAGCGGGCTCCTACAATGAGCAGCTCTTC. Its translation: CRARSLAGSYNEQLF.

A word on this clonotype: A junction boundary mismatches the germline segment, possibly from a read error. The J gene is TRBJ1-5, the V gene TRBV6-1, with D hard to call. This CDR3 is built from 15 residues. Per germline, CDR1 MNHNS and CDR2 SASEGT. Here the CDR3 DNA reads TGTACCAGCAGTGAAGCGCTAAGGGTTGGCCAGCCCCAGCATTTT. It specifies CTSSEALRVGQPQHF.

Points on this clonotype: At one boundary the junction diverges from the germline segment, which might be a read error. The chain couples TRBV6-2 or TRBV6-3 to TRBJ2-2; 7 nucleotides align to TRBD2. The CDR3 covers 13 residues. Germline CDR1 and CDR2: MNHEY and SVGEGT. The CDR3, as DNA: TGCGCCAACAGAGCGGGGAATACCGGGGAGCTGTTTTTT. It yields the protein CANRAGNTGELFF.

This clonotype was observed once. Given the absence of the conserved phenylalanine or tryptophan at the CDR3 end, a read error is likely. The chain uses TRBV6-2 or TRBV6-3 and TRBJ2-5; the D is unclear. V gave up 6 bases and J gave up 4 bases, with 15 bases separating them. The CDR3 spans 14 residues. The germline gives CDR1 MNHEY, CDR2 SVGEGT. The CDR3 reads CASRKSWGTETQYL. The CDR3 DNA sequence: TGTGCCAGCAGAAAAAGCTGGGGTACAGAGACCCAGTACCTC.

In the case of this clonotype: Since a much larger clone is just one base distant, this may be a read error. The genes are TRBV4-2 and TRBJ2-7, with D tentatively TRBD2 (5 bases). The germline V gene has CDR1 LGHNA and CDR2 YNFKEQ. The CDR3 is 14 amino acids. The V and J ends lost 3 bases and 0 bases respectively, with 9 bases between them. CDR3 in amino acids: CASSQPRDSYEQYF. The CDR3 bases are TGTGCCAGCAGCCAGCCGAGGGACTCCTACGAGCAGTACTTC.

This clonotype was counted ten times or more. This chain joins TRBV29-1 and TRBJ2-7, with 9 positions matching TRBD1. In germline, CDR1 is SQVTM, CDR2 ANQGSEA. Losses at the gene ends were 3 bases for V and 5 bases for J; bases not matched to a gene: 8. CDR3 size: 14 residues. This CDR3 reads CSVDSRDRANEQYF. CDR3 nucleotide sequence: TGCAGCGTTGACAGCCGGGACAGGGCTAACGAGCAGTACTTC.

About this clonotype itself: Its ends do not fully match the called genes, so a read error is possible. The chain links TRBV7-8 to TRBJ1-4; D gene uncertain. This CDR3 is built from 16 residues. Per the germline V gene, CDR1 is SGHVS and CDR2 is FQNEAQ. The CDR3 spells CASSLAQAPTDEKLFF. The CDR3 DNA follows: TGTGCCAGTAGCTTAGCGCAGGCTCCAACTGATGAAAAACTGTTTTTT.

This clonotype was seen repeatedly, ten times or more. The rearrangement joins TRBV4-2 to TRBJ1-2; D is ambiguous. The germline V and J ends were trimmed by 1 base and 0 bases, with 9 bases remaining between them. Germline CDR1 and CDR2: LGHNA and YNFKEQ. CDR3 length: 15 amino acids. The DNA for the CDR3 is TGTGCCAGCAGCCAAGGAACCTCAACTAACTATGGCTACACCTTC. Its translation: CASSQGTSTNYGYTF.

For this clonotype: The junction does not match germline at one end; this may be a read error. J is TRBJ1-6 and V is TRBV20-1; D is undetermined. The CDR3 spans 13 residues. Germline CDR1 reads DFQATT; CDR2 reads SNEGSKA (reference sequence). Here the CDR3 reads CSAMPGPNSLLHF. CDR3 DNA sequence: TGCAGTGCCATGCCGGGTCCTAATTCACTCCTCCACTTT.